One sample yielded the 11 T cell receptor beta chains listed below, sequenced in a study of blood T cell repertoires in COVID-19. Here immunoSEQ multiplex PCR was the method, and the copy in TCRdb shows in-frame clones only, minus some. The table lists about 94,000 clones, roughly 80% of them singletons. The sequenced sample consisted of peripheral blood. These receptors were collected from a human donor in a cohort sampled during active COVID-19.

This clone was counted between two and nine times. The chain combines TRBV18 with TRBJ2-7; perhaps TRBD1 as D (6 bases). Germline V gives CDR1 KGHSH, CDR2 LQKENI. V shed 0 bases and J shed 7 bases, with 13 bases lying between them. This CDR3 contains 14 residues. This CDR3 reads CASSPPMGAGEQYF. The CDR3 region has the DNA TGTGCCAGCTCACCACCGATGGGGGCTGGGGAGCAGTACTTC.

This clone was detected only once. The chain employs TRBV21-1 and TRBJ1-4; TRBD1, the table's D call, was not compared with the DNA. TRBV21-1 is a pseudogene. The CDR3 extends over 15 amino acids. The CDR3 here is CASSKGDRTGEKLFF. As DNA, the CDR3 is TGTGCCAGCAGCAAAGGGGATAGGACAGGCGAAAAACTGTTTTTT.

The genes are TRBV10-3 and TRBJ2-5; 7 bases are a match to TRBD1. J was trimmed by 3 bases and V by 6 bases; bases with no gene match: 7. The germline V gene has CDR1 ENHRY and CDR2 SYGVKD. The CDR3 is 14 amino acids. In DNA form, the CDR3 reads TGTGCCATCAGCAACAGGGGATCAGAAGAGACCCAGTACTTC. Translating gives CAISNRGSEETQYF.

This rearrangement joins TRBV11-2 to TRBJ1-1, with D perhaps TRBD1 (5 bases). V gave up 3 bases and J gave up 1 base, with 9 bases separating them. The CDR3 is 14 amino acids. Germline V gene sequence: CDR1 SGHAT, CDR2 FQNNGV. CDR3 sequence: CASSFSQGNTEAFF. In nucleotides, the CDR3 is TGTGCCAGCAGCTTTTCCCAGGGGAACACTGAAGCTTTCTTT. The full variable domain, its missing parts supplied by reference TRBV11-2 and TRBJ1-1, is EAGVAQSPRYKIIEKRQSVAFWCNPISGHATLYWYQQILGQGPKLLIQFQNNGVVDDSQLPKDRFSAERLKGVDSTLKIQPAKLEDSAVYLCASSFSQGNTEAFFGQGTRLTVV.

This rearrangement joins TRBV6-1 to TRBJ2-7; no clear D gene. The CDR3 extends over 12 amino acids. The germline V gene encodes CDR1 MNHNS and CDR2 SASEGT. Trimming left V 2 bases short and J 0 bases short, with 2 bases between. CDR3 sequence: CASSERSYEQYF. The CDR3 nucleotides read TGTGCCAGCAGTGAACGCTCCTACGAGCAGTACTTC.

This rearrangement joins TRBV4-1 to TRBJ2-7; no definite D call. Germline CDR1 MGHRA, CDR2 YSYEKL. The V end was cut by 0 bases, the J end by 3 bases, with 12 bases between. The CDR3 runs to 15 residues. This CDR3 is CASSQELSRYYEQYF. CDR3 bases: TGCGCCAGCAGCCAAGAACTTTCGCGGTACTACGAGCAGTACTTC.

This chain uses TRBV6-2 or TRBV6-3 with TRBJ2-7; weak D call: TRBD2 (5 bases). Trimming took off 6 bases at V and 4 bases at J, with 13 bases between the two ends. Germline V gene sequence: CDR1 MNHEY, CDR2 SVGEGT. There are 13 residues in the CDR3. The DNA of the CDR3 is TGTGCCAGCAGCCGTCGCGGGCGGTACGAGCAGTACTTC. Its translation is CASSRRGRYEQYF.

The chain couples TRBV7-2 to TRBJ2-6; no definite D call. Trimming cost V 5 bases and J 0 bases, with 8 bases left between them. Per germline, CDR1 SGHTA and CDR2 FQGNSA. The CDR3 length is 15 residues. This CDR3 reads CASSLRSSGANVLTF. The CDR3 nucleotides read TGTGCCAGCAGCCTACGGAGCTCTGGGGCCAACGTCCTGACTTTC. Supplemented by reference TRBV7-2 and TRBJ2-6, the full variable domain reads GAGVSQSPSNKVTEKGKDVELRCDPISGHTALYWYRQSLGQGLEFLIYFQGNSAPDKSGLPSDRFSAERTGGSVSTLTIQRTQQEDSAVYLCASSLRSSGANVLTFGAGSRLTVL.

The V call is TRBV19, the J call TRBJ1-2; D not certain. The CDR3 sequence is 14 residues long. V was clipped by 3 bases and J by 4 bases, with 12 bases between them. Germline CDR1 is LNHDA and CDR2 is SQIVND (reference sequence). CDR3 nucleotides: TGTGCCAGTAGTATTCCGGGAGCGGGCTATGGCTACACCTTC. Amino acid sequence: CASSIPGAGYGYTF.

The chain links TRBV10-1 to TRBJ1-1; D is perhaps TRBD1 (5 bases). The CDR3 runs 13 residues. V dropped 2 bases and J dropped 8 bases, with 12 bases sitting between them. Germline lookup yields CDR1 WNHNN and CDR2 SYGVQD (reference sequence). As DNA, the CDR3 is TGCGCCAGCAGTGAGCGTCAGGGAGGGGAAGCTTTCTTT. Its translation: CASSERQGGEAFF.

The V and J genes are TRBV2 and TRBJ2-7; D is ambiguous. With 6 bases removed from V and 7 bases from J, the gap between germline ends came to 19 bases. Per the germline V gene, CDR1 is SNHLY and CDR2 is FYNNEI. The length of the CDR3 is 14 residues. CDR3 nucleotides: TGTGCCAGCAGCCGAGGCAACGGCTACGCGGAGCAGTACTTC. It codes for CASSRGNGYAEQYF.